This T cell receptor (beta chain) was sequenced during a study of T cells after yellow fever vaccination. About the study: Fractions containing few cells were prepared with SMART-Seq v4 Ultra Low Input.

Germline V gene data show CDR1 as MNHEY and CDR2 as SMNVEV (reference sequence). The CDR3 is made up of 15 amino acids. V was clipped by 2 bases and J by 0 bases, with 8 bases between them. For TCR, cDNA came from 5'RACE template switching, which added a universal primer site and UMIs. TCRdb recomputed calls from the 5' RACE reads with MiXCR, one row per CDR3 protein. The sample lists 120,000 or so distinct CDR3 sequences, over 12% occurring once. This TCR was sampled from a man aged 18-30 years who received the YFV17D yellow fever vaccine. Sequences were derived from CD8+ T cells sorted from PBMCs, sampled 5 days after the yellow fever booster vaccination. The chain carries TRBV27 and TRBJ1-5, with D unresolved. CDR3 sequence reads: CASSLRGYSNQPQHF. CDR3 DNA: TGTGCCAGCAGTTTACGCGGTTATAGCAATCAGCCCCAGCATTTT.